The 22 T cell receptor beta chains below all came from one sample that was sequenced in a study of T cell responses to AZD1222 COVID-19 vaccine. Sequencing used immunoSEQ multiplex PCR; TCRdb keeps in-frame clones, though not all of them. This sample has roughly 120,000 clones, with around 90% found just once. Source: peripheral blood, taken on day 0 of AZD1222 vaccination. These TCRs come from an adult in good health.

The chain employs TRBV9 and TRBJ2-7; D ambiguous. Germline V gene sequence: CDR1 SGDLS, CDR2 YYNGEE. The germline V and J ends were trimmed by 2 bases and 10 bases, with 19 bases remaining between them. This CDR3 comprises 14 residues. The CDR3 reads CASSVDWSLREQYF. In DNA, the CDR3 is TGTGCCAGCAGCGTTGATTGGAGTTTAAGAGAACAGTACTTC.

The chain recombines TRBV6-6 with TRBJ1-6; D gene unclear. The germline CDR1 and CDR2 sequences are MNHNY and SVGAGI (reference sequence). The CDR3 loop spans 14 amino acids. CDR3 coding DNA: TGTGGCTCCGTACGGAGCTCCTATAATTCACCCCTCCACTTT. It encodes CGSVRSSYNSPLHF.

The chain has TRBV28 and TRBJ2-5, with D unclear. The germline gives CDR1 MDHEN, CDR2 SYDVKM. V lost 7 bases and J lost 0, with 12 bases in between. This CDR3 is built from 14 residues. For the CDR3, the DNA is TGTGCCAGCAAGCCTCAGAGGTACCAAGAGACCCAGTACTTC. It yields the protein CASKPQRYQETQYF.

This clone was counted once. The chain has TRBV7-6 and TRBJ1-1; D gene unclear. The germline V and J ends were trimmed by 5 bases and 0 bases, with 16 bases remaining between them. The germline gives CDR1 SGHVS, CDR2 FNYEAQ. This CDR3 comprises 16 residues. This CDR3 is CASSRRVSGMNTEAFF. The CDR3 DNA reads TGTGCCAGCAGCCGCCGGGTTTCCGGGATGAACACTGAAGCTTTCTTT.

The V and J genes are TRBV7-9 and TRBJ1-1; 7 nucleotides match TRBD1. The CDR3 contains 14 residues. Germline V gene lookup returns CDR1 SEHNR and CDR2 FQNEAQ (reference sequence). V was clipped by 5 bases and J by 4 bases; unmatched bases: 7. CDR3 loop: CASSVGGTATEAFF. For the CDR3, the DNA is TGTGCCAGCAGCGTAGGGGGGACAGCCACTGAAGCTTTCTTT.

The CDR3, as DNA: TGTGCCAGCAGCTTATTAGCGGGAGTTGGTGATGAGCAGTTCTTC. It specifies CASSLLAGVGDEQFF. The chain has TRBV7-2 and TRBJ2-1, with TRBD2 identical over 9 bases. Germline CDR1 reads SGHTA; CDR2 reads FQGNSA. The CDR3 is 15 residues long. Germline trimming cut 2 bases from V and 8 bases from J; bases unmatched to any gene: 7.

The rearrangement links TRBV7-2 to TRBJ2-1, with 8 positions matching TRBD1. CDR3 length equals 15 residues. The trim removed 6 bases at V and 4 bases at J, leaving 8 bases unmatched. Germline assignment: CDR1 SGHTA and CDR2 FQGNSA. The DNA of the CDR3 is TGTGCCAGCAGGCCCGGGACAGGACCGTACAATGAGCAGTTCTTC. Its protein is CASRPGTGPYNEQFF.

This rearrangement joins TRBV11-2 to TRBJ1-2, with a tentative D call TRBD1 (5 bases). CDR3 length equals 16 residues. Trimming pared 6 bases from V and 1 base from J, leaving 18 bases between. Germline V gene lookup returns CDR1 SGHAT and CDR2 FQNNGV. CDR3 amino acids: CASSPPGATFNYGYTF. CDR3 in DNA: TGTGCCAGCAGTCCACCCGGGGCTACATTTAACTATGGCTACACCTTC.

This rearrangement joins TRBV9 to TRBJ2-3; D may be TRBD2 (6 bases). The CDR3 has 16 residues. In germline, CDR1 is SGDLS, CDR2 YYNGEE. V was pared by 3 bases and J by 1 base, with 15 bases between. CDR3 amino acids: CASSGGAGAGTDTQYF. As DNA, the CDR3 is TGTGCCAGCAGCGGAGGAGCGGGCGCCGGCACAGATACGCAGTATTTT.

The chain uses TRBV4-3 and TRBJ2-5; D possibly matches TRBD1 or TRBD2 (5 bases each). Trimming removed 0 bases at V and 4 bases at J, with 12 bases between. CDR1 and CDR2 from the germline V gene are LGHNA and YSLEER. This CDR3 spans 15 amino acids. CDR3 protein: CASSQEGRGGETQYF. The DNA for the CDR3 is TGCGCCAGCAGCCAAGAGGGACGGGGCGGAGAGACCCAGTACTTC.

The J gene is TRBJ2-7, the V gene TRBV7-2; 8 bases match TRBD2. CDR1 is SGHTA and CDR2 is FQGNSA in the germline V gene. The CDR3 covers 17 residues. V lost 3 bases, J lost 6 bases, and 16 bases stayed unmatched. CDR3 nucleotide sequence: TGTGCCAGCAGCTTTATGATAGAGCAGCGGGGGAGGGGCGAGCAGTACTTC. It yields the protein CASSFMIEQRGRGEQYF.

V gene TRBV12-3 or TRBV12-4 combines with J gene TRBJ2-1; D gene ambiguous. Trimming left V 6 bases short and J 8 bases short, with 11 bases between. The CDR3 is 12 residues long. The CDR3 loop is CASSSQSDEQFF. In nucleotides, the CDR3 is TGTGCCAGCAGCTCTCAAAGCGATGAGCAGTTCTTC.

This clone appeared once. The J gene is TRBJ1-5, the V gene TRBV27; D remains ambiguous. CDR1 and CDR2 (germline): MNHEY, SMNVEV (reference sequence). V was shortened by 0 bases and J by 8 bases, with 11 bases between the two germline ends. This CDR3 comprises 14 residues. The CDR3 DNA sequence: TGTGCCAGCAGTTTATCAGGGTACGTGGAGCCCCAGCATTTT. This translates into CASSLSGYVEPQHF.

The CDR3: CASSPRTGVNYEQYF. The CDR3 DNA reads as TGTGCCAGCAGTCCCCGAACAGGGGTCAACTACGAGCAGTACTTC. V is TRBV6-5 and J is TRBJ2-7; 7 bases fit TRBD1. Per germline, CDR1 MNHEY and CDR2 SVGAGI. The CDR3 extends over 15 amino acids. V was clipped by 5 bases and J by 3 bases; unmatched bases: 10.

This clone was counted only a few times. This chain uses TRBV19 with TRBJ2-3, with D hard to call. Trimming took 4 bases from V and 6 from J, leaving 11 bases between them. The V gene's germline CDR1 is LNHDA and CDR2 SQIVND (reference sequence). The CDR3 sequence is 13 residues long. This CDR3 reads CASSTGHRDTQYF. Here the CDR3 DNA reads TGTGCCAGTAGTACTGGCCACCGGGATACGCAGTATTTT.

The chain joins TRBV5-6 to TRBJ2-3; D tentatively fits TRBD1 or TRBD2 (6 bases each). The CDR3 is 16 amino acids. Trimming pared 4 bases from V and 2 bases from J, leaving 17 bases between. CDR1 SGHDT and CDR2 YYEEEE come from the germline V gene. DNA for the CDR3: TGTGCCAGCAGCCTAAGGGGGGACCCCTTCACAGATACGCAGTATTTT. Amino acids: CASSLRGDPFTDTQYF.

CDR3 DNA sequence: TGTGCCACCAGTGATTTCGGGACAGGGGAATTCTTC. Translated, it gives CATSDFGTGEFF. The chain employs TRBV24-1 and TRBJ2-1, with 10 positions matching TRBD1. The trim removed 1 base at V and 16 bases at J, leaving 3 bases unmatched. This CDR3 comprises 12 residues. Germline CDR1 KGHDR, CDR2 SFDVKD.

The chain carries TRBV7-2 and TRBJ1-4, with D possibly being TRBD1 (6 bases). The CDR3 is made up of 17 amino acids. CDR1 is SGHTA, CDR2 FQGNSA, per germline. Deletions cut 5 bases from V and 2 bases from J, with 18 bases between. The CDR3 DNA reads TGTGCCAGCAGCCCTGGGCAGGGGTGGGTGACTAATGAAAAACTGTTTTTT. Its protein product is CASSPGQGWVTNEKLFF.

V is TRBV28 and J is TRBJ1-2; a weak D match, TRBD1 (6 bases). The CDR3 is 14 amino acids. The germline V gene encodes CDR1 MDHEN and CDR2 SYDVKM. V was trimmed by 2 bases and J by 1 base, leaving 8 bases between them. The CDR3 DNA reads TGTGCCAGCAGTTTACCACAGGGTAACTATGGCTACACCTTC. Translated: CASSLPQGNYGYTF.

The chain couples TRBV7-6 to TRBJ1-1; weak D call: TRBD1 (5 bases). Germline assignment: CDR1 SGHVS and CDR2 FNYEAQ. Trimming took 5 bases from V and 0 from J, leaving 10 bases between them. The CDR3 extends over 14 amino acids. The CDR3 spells CASSRGLMNTEAFF. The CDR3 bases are TGTGCCAGCAGCCGGGGACTGATGAACACTGAAGCTTTCTTT. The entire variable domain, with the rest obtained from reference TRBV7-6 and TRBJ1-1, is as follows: GAGVSQSPRYKVTKRGQDVALRCDPISGHVSLYWYRQALGQGPEFLTYFNYEAQQDKSGLPNDRFSAERPEGSISTLTIQRTEQRDSAMYRCASSRGLMNTEAFFGQGTRLTVV.

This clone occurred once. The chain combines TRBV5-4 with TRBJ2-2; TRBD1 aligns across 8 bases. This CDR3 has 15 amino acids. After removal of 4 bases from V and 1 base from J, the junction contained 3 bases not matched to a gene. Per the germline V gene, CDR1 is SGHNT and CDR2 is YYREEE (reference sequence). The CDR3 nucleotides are TGTGCCAGCAGCCCCGGGACAGGGAACACCGGGGAGCTGTTTTTT. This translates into CASSPGTGNTGELFF.

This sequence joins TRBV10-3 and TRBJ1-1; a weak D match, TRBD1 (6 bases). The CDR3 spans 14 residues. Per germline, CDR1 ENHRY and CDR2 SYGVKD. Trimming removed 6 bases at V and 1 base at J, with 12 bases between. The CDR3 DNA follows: TGTGCCATCAGAGGGAGGACAGCGAACACTGAAGCTTTCTTT. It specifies CAIRGRTANTEAFF.